Following are 6 T cell receptor beta chains from one sample sequenced in a study of T cell repertoires in cytomegalovirus infection. TCRdb itself ran the reads through MiXCR, one entry per CDR3 protein. Found here are 250,000 to 350,000 distinct CDR3 sequences, 20% to 30% of them singletons; the top ten hold roughly 13%. The sample was PBMCs. Every receptor here comes from a human donor in good health (CMV status not recorded). Some clones in this sample may be carry-over from other donors' samples.

The sample holds many counts of this clonotype. The chain recombines TRBV28 with TRBJ1-3; no clear D gene. V lost 5 bases, J lost 0 bases, and 11 bases lay in between. The CDR3 extends over 15 amino acids. Germline values: CDR1 MDHEN, CDR2 SYDVKM. The CDR3 region is CASSPTPGSGNTIYF. The CDR3 DNA reads TGTGCCAGCAGTCCCACACCGGGCTCTGGAAACACCATATATTTT.

The chain joins TRBV15 to TRBJ2-7; D is uncertain. V was pared by 0 bases and J by 6 bases, with 9 bases between. Per germline, CDR1 LNHNV and CDR2 YYDKDF (reference sequence). The CDR3 runs 13 residues. CDR3 region: CATSRDSGAEQYF. In nucleotides, the CDR3 is TGTGCCACCAGCAGAGATTCTGGTGCCGAGCAGTACTTC.

The chain has TRBV19 and TRBJ1-1; 9 bases align to TRBD1. Trimming removed 4 bases from V and 5 bases from J; junction bases left unmatched: 5. Germline V gene data show CDR1 as LNHDA and CDR2 as SQIVND (reference sequence). There are 14 residues in the CDR3. The CDR3 protein is CASSRTGVTTEAFF. Here the CDR3 DNA reads TGTGCCAGTAGTAGGACAGGGGTTACGACTGAAGCTTTCTTT.

The chain joins TRBV7-9 to TRBJ2-6, with D possibly TRBD1 on 5 matching bases. Between the trimmed V and J ends, which lost 0 bases and 4 bases, there was a span of 7 bases. Germline V CDR1 and CDR2: SEHNR, FQNEAQ (reference sequence). The CDR3 loop spans 15 amino acids. CDR3 residues: CASSLAQAGANVLTF. For the CDR3, the DNA is TGTGCCAGCAGCTTAGCACAGGCCGGGGCCAACGTCCTGACTTTC.

This clonotype was seen more than once but under ten times. The V gene is TRBV15, the J gene TRBJ2-7; 9 bases line up with TRBD2. CDR1 LNHNV and CDR2 YYDKDF come from the germline V gene (reference sequence). J gave up 1 base and V 0 bases, and 7 bases lay outside the gene matches. The CDR3 runs 17 residues. The DNA of the CDR3 is TGTGCCACCAGCAGAGATAGGAAAAGCGGGAGGTCCTACGAGCAGTACTTC. This translates into CATSRDRKSGRSYEQYF.

This clonotype has just a few counts. The chain has TRBV19 and TRBJ2-2; 9 nucleotides match TRBD2. V was pared by 7 bases and J by 4 bases, with 7 bases of the junction left unmatched. The CDR3 runs to 15 residues. Germline assignment: CDR1 LNHDA and CDR2 SQIVND (reference sequence). The CDR3 DNA reads TGTGCCAGTAAGAGCGGGGGGAAAACCACCGGGGAGCTGTTTTTT. Its translation is CASKSGGKTTGELFF.